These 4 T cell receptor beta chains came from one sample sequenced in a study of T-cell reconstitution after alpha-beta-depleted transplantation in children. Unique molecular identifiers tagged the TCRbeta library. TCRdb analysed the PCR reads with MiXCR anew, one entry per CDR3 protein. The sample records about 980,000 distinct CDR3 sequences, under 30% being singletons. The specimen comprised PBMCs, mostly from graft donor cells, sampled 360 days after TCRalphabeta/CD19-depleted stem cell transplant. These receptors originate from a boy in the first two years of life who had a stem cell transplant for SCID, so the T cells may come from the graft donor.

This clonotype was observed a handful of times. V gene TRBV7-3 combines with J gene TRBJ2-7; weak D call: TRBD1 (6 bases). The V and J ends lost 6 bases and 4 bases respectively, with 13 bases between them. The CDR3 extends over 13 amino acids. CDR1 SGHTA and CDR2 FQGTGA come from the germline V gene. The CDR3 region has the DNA TGTGCCAGCAGTCGCCGAGGGGGATACGAGCAGTACTTC. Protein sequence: CASSRRGGYEQYF.

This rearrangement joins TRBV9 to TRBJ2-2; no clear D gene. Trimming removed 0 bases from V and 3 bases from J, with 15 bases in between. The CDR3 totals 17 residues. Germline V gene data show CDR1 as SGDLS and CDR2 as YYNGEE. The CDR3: CASSVGAPPGYTGELFF. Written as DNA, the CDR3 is TGTGCCAGCAGCGTAGGGGCCCCCCCCGGATACACCGGGGAGCTGTTTTTT.

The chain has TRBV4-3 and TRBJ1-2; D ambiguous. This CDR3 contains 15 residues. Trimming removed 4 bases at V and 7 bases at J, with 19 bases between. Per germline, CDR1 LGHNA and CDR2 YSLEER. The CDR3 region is CASSPNLRETRGYTF. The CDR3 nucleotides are TGCGCCAGCAGCCCCAATTTGAGGGAAACGCGTGGCTACACCTTC.

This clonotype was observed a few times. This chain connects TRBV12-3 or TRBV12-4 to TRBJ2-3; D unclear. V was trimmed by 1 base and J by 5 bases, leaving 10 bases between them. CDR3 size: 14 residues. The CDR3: CASSLVVSGDTQYF. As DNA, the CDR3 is TGTGCCAGCAGTTTAGTAGTCTCGGGAGATACGCAGTATTTT.